These T cell receptor beta chains were read from a single sample in a study of blood T cells in healthy people across ages. MiXCR, run by TCRdb on the 5' RACE reads, gives a single entry per CDR3 protein. Of over a million distinct CDR3 sequences in the sample, approximately 59% were seen once. The sample was blood. These TCRs come from a man aged 18 to 29 in good health. The CDR3 runs from the conserved cysteine through the conserved F or W. A D gene is named only where the DNA matches it firmly. Clone sizes are given selectively: once, few, many, or a class where the clone is expanded.

D	V	size	J	DNA	CDR3
-	TRBV4-1	once	TRBJ2-1	TGCGCCAGCAGCCAAGAGACTAGGATAAATGAGCAGTTCTTC	CASSQETRINEQFF
-	TRBV20-1	-	TRBJ2-1	TGCAGTGCTAGACTGGAGTTGAACAATGAGCAGTTCTTC	CSARLELNNEQFF
TRBD1	TRBV12-3/TRBV12-4	-	TRBJ1-4	TGTGCCAGCAGCCCGCCCTGGGACAGACCCGCTGCAAATCATGAAAAACTGTTTTTT	CASSPPWDRPAANHEKLFF
-	TRBV12-3/TRBV12-4	-	TRBJ1-2	TGTGTCAGCAGTACCCCGGAAGGAGATCGGTATGGCTACACCTTC	CVSSTPEGDRYGYTF
-	TRBV11-2	few	TRBJ2-7	TGTGCCAGCAGCTTAAATGCAGGGGTTGGGGCCTACGAGCAGTACTTC	CASSLNAGVGAYEQYF
-	TRBV20-1	few	TRBJ2-7	TGCAGTGCTTTGCGAGGGGCCTCCTACGAGCAGTACTTC	CSALRGASYEQYF
TRBD1	TRBV20-1	-	TRBJ2-6	TGCAGTGCTAGGGGGACAGACTCTGGGGCCAACGTCCTGACTTTC	CSARGTDSGANVLTF
-	TRBV29-1	-	TRBJ2-1	TGCAGCGCCCTACTCGGGCAGGGAAAGTCCTACAATGAGCAGTTCTTC	CSALLGQGKSYNEQFF
-	TRBV6-6	-	TRBJ2-6	TGTGCCAGCAGTTACTCCACGGACAGCTCTGGGGCCAACGTCCTGACTTTC	CASSYSTDSSGANVLTF
-	TRBV11-2	-	TRBJ2-7	TGTGCCAGCAGCTTAATTTCGGGTGCAGTAGTGTCCTACGAGCAGTACTTC	CASSLISGAVVSYEQYF
-	TRBV29-1	-	TRBJ2-3	TGCAGCGTTGAACTGACAGTTTATCATCAAGATACGCAGTATTTT	CSVELTVYHQDTQYF
TRBD1	TRBV7-9	-	TRBJ2-7	TGTGCCAGCAGCCAAACCCCCCGTAGGGGGCATCGAGAGCAGTACTTC	CASSQTPRRGHREQYF
-	TRBV4-1	few	TRBJ2-5	TGCGCCAGCAGCCCCCCGGGGATTGGGACCCAGTACTTC	CASSPPGIGTQYF
-	TRBV20-1	-	TRBJ2-4	TGCAGTGCTAGTTTGGGAATCGGGACCAAAAACATTCAGTACTTC	CSASLGIGTKNIQYF
-	TRBV4-1	few	TRBJ1-5	TGCGCCAGCAGCCAAGGAGAGAGGCAGCCCCAGCATTTT	CASSQGERQPQHF
-	TRBV11-2	-	TRBJ2-7	TGTACCAGCAGCTTCAGTTGGGGATCCTACGAGCAGTACTTC	CTSSFSWGSYEQYF
-	TRBV5-1	once	TRBJ2-3	TGCGCCAGCACCTTGGTGGGGACCGGTACAGATACGCAGTATTTT	CASTLVGTGTDTQYF
TRBD2	TRBV7-6	-	TRBJ2-3	TGTGCCAGCAGCCCTAGCGGGGGGGCGTATACGCAGTATTTT	CASSPSGGAYTQYF
-	TRBV9	once	TRBJ1-2	TGTGCCAGCAGCGTAGGCCGGACCTCCTATGGCTACACCTTC	CASSVGRTSYGYTF
-	TRBV20-1	few	TRBJ2-5	TGCAGTGCTAGAGCAGAGTCCGAGACCCAGTACTTC	CSARAESETQYF
TRBD1	TRBV5-6	once	TRBJ2-1	TGTGCCAGCAGCTTGAGGGACAGGGTTAGCCATGAGCAGTTCTTC	CASSLRDRVSHEQFF
TRBD1	TRBV25-1	once	TRBJ1-6	TGTGCCACCGGGACCTTCACAGGGGGTAATTCACCCCTCCACTTT	CATGTFTGGNSPLHF
-	TRBV27	few	TRBJ2-1	TGTGCCAGCAGTTTAATCTGGAACAATGAGCAGTTCTTC	CASSLIWNNEQFF
-	TRBV3-1	few	TRBJ1-6	TGTGCCAGCAGCCAAACAGCCTCCTATAATTCACCCCTCCACTTT	CASSQTASYNSPLHF
-	TRBV21-1	-	TRBJ2-1	TGTGCCAGCAGCCTGCGGACCGAACGACTTTACAATGAGCAGTTCTTC	CASSLRTERLYNEQFF
-	TRBV4-2	-	TRBJ2-5	TGTGCCAGCAGCCATTATCAGGAAATCCAAGAGACCCAGTACTTC	CASSHYQEIQETQYF
-	TRBV7-6	-	TRBJ2-7	TGTGCCAGCAGCTTAAGGTACAGAACCTACGAGCAGTACTTC	CASSLRYRTYEQYF
TRBD1	TRBV30	-	TRBJ1-2	TGTGCCTGGAGCGCCGACAGGGGCTATGGCTACACCTTC	CAWSADRGYGYTF
TRBD2	TRBV29-1	-	TRBJ2-5	TGCAGCGTGGTGAAGCGGGGGGCGAAGGAGACCCAGTACTTC	CSVVKRGAKETQYF